The clone carrying this TCR beta chain was seen more than once but under ten times. The sample comes from a study of T-cell reconstitution after alpha-beta-depleted transplantation in children. Unique molecular identifiers featured in how the TCRbeta library was prepared. A single record per CDR3 protein comes from TCRdb applying MiXCR to the PCR reads. The data show about 340,000 distinct CDR3 sequences, around 10% seen once. Trimming removed 3 bases at V and 3 bases at J, with 9 bases between. CDR3 size: 13 residues. CDR1 and CDR2 (germline): MDHEN, SYDVKM. The sample here was PBMCs from the stem cell graft donor, taken from the stem cell graft. This chain links TRBV28 with TRBJ2-7; weak D call: TRBD2 (6 bases). This TCR came from a human donor who donated a stem cell graft to a child with acute lymphoblastic leukemia. The DNA of the CDR3 is TGTGCCAGCAGTTTGCGGGACCACTACGAGCAGTACTTC. It encodes CASSLRDHYEQYF.